A selection of T cell receptor beta chains follows, all from one sample in a study of blood T cell repertoires in COVID-19. Libraries were prepared by immunoSEQ multiplex PCR; TCRdb keeps only in-frame clonotypes and omits some of them. The sample has some 14,000 clones, 88% seen once. The sample taken for sequencing was peripheral blood. Source of these receptors: a human donor in a cohort sampled during active COVID-19. Each CDR3 is given with its conserved first and last residue. A D gene is named only where the DNA matches it firmly. Clone size is not always given. Where it is, it says once, few, many or a class for expanded clones.

D gene: -; clone size: -; V gene: TRBV7-8; J gene: TRBJ2-7; CDR3 protein: CASSLAPGLGILDEQYF; CDR3 DNA: TGTGCCAGCAGCTTAGCTCCGGGACTGGGTATACTAGACGAGCAGTACTTC
D gene: -; clone size: -; V gene: TRBV7-9; J gene: TRBJ2-2; CDR3 protein: CASRYTANTGELFF; CDR3 DNA: TGTGCCAGCAGATATACAGCGAACACCGGGGAGCTGTTTTTT
D gene: TRBD2; clone size: -; V gene: TRBV28; J gene: TRBJ2-1; CDR3 protein: CASSPLAGLNEQFF; CDR3 DNA: TGTGCCAGCAGTCCCCTAGCGGGGCTCAATGAGCAGTTCTTC
D gene: -; clone size: -; V gene: TRBV29-1; J gene: TRBJ1-1; CDR3 protein: CSVGYLNTEAFF; CDR3 DNA: TGCAGCGTTGGTTATCTGAACACTGAAGCTTTCTTT
D gene: -; clone size: -; V gene: TRBV12-3/TRBV12-4; J gene: TRBJ2-5; CDR3 protein: CASSFTQETQYF; CDR3 DNA: TGTGCCAGCAGTTTCACTCAAGAGACCCAGTACTTC
D gene: TRBD2; clone size: -; V gene: TRBV7-6; J gene: TRBJ2-3; CDR3 protein: CASSLASGGDTQYF; CDR3 DNA: TGTGCCAGCAGCTTGGCTAGCGGGGGCGATACGCAGTATTTT
D gene: -; clone size: once; V gene: TRBV12-5; J gene: TRBJ1-1; CDR3 protein: CASGLVGEAFTEAFF; CDR3 DNA: TGTGCTAGTGGTTTGGTCGGGGAAGCGTTCACTGAAGCTTTCTTT
D gene: TRBD2; clone size: -; V gene: TRBV11-3; J gene: TRBJ2-5; CDR3 protein: CASSLRREKETQYF; CDR3 DNA: TGTGCCAGCAGCTTAAGGCGGGAGAAAGAGACCCAGTACTTC
D gene: TRBD1; clone size: -; V gene: TRBV5-5; J gene: TRBJ1-1; CDR3 protein: CASSLVRQGTEAFF; CDR3 DNA: TGTGCCAGCAGCTTGGTGCGACAGGGAACTGAAGCTTTCTTT
D gene: -; clone size: -; V gene: TRBV25-1; J gene: TRBJ1-5; CDR3 protein: CASSPQGSNQPQHF; CDR3 DNA: TGTGCCAGCAGTCCTCAGGGAAGCAATCAGCCCCAGCATTTT
D gene: TRBD1; clone size: -; V gene: TRBV10-3; J gene: TRBJ1-1; CDR3 protein: CAISEPGQGGSTEAFF; CDR3 DNA: TGTGCCATCAGTGAGCCGGGACAGGGAGGAAGCACTGAAGCTTTCTTT
D gene: -; clone size: few; V gene: TRBV14; J gene: TRBJ2-1; CDR3 protein: CASSRPRGGNNEQFF; CDR3 DNA: TGTGCCAGCAGCCGCCCTCGCGGGGGCAACAATGAGCAGTTCTTC
D gene: -; clone size: -; V gene: TRBV30; J gene: TRBJ1-1; CDR3 protein: CAWSSGANTEAFF; CDR3 DNA: TGTGCCTGGAGTTCAGGGGCGAACACTGAAGCTTTCTTT
D gene: -; clone size: -; V gene: TRBV6-2/TRBV6-3; J gene: TRBJ2-5; CDR3 protein: CASSYPETQYF; CDR3 DNA: TGTGCCAGCAGTTACCCGGAGACCCAGTACTTC
D gene: -; clone size: -; V gene: TRBV5-1; J gene: TRBJ1-5; CDR3 protein: CASSFEGLGQPQHF; CDR3 DNA: TGCGCCAGCAGCTTTGAGGGATTAGGACAGCCCCAGCATTTT
D gene: -; clone size: -; V gene: TRBV27; J gene: TRBJ1-5; CDR3 protein: CASTEPPPRSNQPQHF; CDR3 DNA: TGTGCCAGCACCGAACCCCCCCCCAGGAGCAATCAGCCCCAGCATTTT
D gene: TRBD1; clone size: -; V gene: TRBV7-2; J gene: TRBJ2-3; CDR3 protein: CASSLRGTGTDTQYF; CDR3 DNA: TGTGCCAGCAGCTTAAGGGGGACAGGGACAGATACGCAGTATTTT
D gene: TRBD2; clone size: -; V gene: TRBV9; J gene: TRBJ2-3; CDR3 protein: CASSAGTSGVYTQYF; CDR3 DNA: TGTGCCAGCAGTGCCGGGACTAGCGGGGTTTATACGCAGTATTTT
D gene: TRBD2; clone size: -; V gene: TRBV7-7; J gene: TRBJ2-3; CDR3 protein: CASSSQLAGGWDTQYF; CDR3 DNA: TGTGCTAGCAGCTCCCAACTAGCGGGGGGATGGGATACGCAGTATTTT
D gene: -; clone size: -; V gene: TRBV2; J gene: TRBJ1-5; CDR3 protein: CASRARTGVQNQPQHF; CDR3 DNA: TGTGCCAGTAGAGCTCGGACGGGGGTCCAAAATCAGCCCCAGCATTTT
D gene: -; clone size: -; V gene: TRBV3-1/TRBV3-2; J gene: TRBJ1-6; CDR3 protein: CASRSEPRGGNSPLHF; CDR3 DNA: TGTGCCAGCAGGTCAGAACCCAGGGGCGGGAATTCACCCCTCCACTTT
D gene: TRBD2; clone size: -; V gene: TRBV12-3/TRBV12-4; J gene: TRBJ2-7; CDR3 protein: CASSYGRGEQYF; CDR3 DNA: TGTGCCAGCAGTTACGGGCGGGGGGAGCAGTACTTC
D gene: -; clone size: -; V gene: TRBV5-6; J gene: TRBJ1-3; CDR3 protein: CASSSYREEPGNTIYF; CDR3 DNA: TGTGCCAGCAGCTCTTACAGGGAAGAACCTGGAAACACCATATATTTT
D gene: -; clone size: -; V gene: TRBV10-1; J gene: TRBJ2-2; CDR3 protein: CASTPRVDNTGELFF; CDR3 DNA: TGCGCCAGCACTCCCCGGGTAGACAACACCGGGGAGCTGTTTTTT
D gene: -; clone size: -; V gene: TRBV19; J gene: TRBJ1-5; CDR3 protein: CASSENSGSQHF; CDR3 DNA: TGTGCCAGTAGCGAGAACTCAGGGTCCCAGCATTTT
D gene: TRBD1; clone size: once; V gene: TRBV12-5; J gene: TRBJ2-3; CDR3 protein: CASGLTGGTDTQYF; CDR3 DNA: TGTGCTAGTGGGCTAACAGGGGGGACAGATACGCAGTATTTT
D gene: TRBD2; clone size: -; V gene: TRBV5-4; J gene: TRBJ2-5; CDR3 protein: CASSLAEVAGYETQYF; CDR3 DNA: TGTGCCAGCAGCTTGGCCGAAGTAGCGGGGTACGAGACCCAGTACTTC
D gene: -; clone size: -; V gene: TRBV30; J gene: TRBJ2-4; CDR3 protein: CAWSAPQAGDKNIQYF; CDR3 DNA: TGTGCCTGGAGTGCCCCGCAAGCAGGGGACAAAAACATTCAGTACTTC
D gene: -; clone size: -; V gene: TRBV29-1; J gene: TRBJ2-1; CDR3 protein: CSVVRQLGEQFF; CDR3 DNA: TGCAGCGTTGTTCGACAGCTAGGTGAGCAGTTCTTC
D gene: TRBD1; clone size: -; V gene: TRBV5-1; J gene: TRBJ2-2; CDR3 protein: CAISVGTGATGELFF; CDR3 DNA: TGCGCCATCTCCGTCGGGACAGGGGCCACCGGGGAGCTGTTTTTT
D gene: TRBD2; clone size: -; V gene: TRBV18; J gene: TRBJ2-2; CDR3 protein: CASSSGTSGAANTGELFF; CDR3 DNA: TGTGCCAGCTCATCCGGGACTAGCGGGGCCGCGAACACCGGGGAGCTGTTTTTT
D gene: TRBD1; clone size: few; V gene: TRBV6-2/TRBV6-3; J gene: TRBJ1-6; CDR3 protein: CASSFYRGEDSPLHF; CDR3 DNA: TGTGCCAGCAGTTTTTACAGGGGTGAGGATTCACCCCTCCACTTT
D gene: -; clone size: -; V gene: TRBV7-2; J gene: TRBJ2-5; CDR3 protein: CASSPRTGRGETQYF; CDR3 DNA: TGTGCCAGCAGCCCGAGGACAGGGCGGGGGGAGACCCAGTACTTC
D gene: -; clone size: -; V gene: TRBV6-2/TRBV6-3; J gene: TRBJ1-6; CDR3 protein: CASSYSQGGSPLHF; CDR3 DNA: TGTGCCAGCAGTTACTCTCAGGGTGGTTCACCCCTCCACTTT
D gene: -; clone size: -; V gene: TRBV4-3; J gene: TRBJ1-4; CDR3 protein: CASSQGEGPNEKLFF; CDR3 DNA: TGCGCCAGCAGCCAAGGGGAGGGCCCAAATGAAAAACTGTTTTTT
D gene: TRBD2; clone size: once; V gene: TRBV6-6; J gene: TRBJ2-3; CDR3 protein: CASSGTSGRSTDTQYF; CDR3 DNA: TGTGCCAGCAGTGGAACTAGCGGGAGAAGCACAGATACGCAGTATTTT
D gene: -; clone size: -; V gene: TRBV7-6; J gene: TRBJ1-1; CDR3 protein: CASSGGLLNTEAFF; CDR3 DNA: TGTGCCAGCAGCGGGGGACTTTTGAACACTGAAGCTTTCTTT
D gene: -; clone size: -; V gene: TRBV10-3; J gene: TRBJ2-3; CDR3 protein: CAISESSAGRSDTQYF; CDR3 DNA: TGTGCCATCAGTGAGTCGTCGGCGGGGCGGTCGGATACGCAGTATTTT
D gene: -; clone size: -; V gene: TRBV9; J gene: TRBJ1-1; CDR3 protein: CASSVGDTSMKAFF; CDR3 DNA: TGTGCCAGCAGCGTAGGTGACACGTCTATGAAAGCTTTCTTT
D gene: -; clone size: -; V gene: TRBV12-2; J gene: TRBJ2-7; CDR3 protein: CATGQGTGTRSYEQYF; CDR3 DNA: TGTGCAACGGGACAGGGGACTGGCACCCGCTCCTACGAGCAGTACTTC
D gene: -; clone size: -; V gene: TRBV24-1; J gene: TRBJ1-2; CDR3 protein: CATSDLKFGQGGFYGYTF; CDR3 DNA: TGTGCCACCAGTGATTTGAAATTCGGGCAGGGTGGTTTTTATGGCTACACCTTC